The 25 T cell receptor beta chains in this list originate from one sample, sequenced in a study of CD4+ T cells in melanoma. Assay used: immunoSEQ multiplex PCR; TCRdb lists only in-frame clones, some missing. Of about 120,000 clones in the sample, approximately 92% were seen once. Input material: peripheral blood. The receptors here all came from a human donor with melanoma.

V gene TRBV7-3 combines with J gene TRBJ2-3; TRBD2 aligns across 8 bases. Germline V gene lookup returns CDR1 SGHTA and CDR2 FQGTGA. V lost 2 bases and J lost 2; bases outside the gene matches: 3. This CDR3 spans 15 amino acids. CDR3 nucleotide sequence: TGTGCCAGCAGCTTAGCGGGAGGTCCCACAGATACGCAGTATTTT. Its protein product is CASSLAGGPTDTQYF. Looking up the rest from reference TRBV7-3 and TRBJ2-3 gives the full variable domain: GAGVSQTPSNKVTEKGKYVELRCDPISGHTALYWYRQSLGQGPEFLIYFQGTGAADDSGLPNDRFFAVRPEGSVSTLKIQRTERGDSAVYLCASSLAGGPTDTQYFGPGTRLTVL.

This clone occurred once. The gene calls are TRBV7-8 and TRBJ2-3, with 14 bases that match TRBD2. CDR1 and CDR2 (germline): SGHVS, FQNEAQ. V lost 3 bases to trimming and J lost 4 bases; unmatched junction nucleotides: 9. This CDR3 spans 18 amino acids. CDR3 bases: TGTGCCAGCAGCTTCCGACTAGCGGGAGGGCCTTCGCCAGATACGCAGTATTTT. It is translated as CASSFRLAGGPSPDTQYF.

The chain recombines TRBV7-2 with TRBJ2-4; D perhaps matches TRBD1 (5 bases). V lost 6 bases to trimming and J lost 0 bases, with 12 bases between them. Germline loops: CDR1 SGHTA, CDR2 FQGNSA. The CDR3 runs 15 residues. CDR3 in amino acids: CASSSGLIAKNIQYF. The DNA for the CDR3 is TGTGCCAGCAGTTCAGGGCTGATAGCCAAAAACATTCAGTACTTC.

The CDR3 coding sequence is TGTGCCAGCAGCTGGGGGGGTACATCTCAAGAGACCCAGTACTTC. It specifies CASSWGGTSQETQYF. This chain uses TRBV5-4 with TRBJ2-5, with 7 bases aligning to TRBD2. CDR1 is SGHNT and CDR2 is YYREEE in the germline V gene (reference sequence). Germline trimming cut 3 bases from V and 2 bases from J; bases unmatched to any gene: 7. The CDR3 consists of 15 residues. Based on the CDR3 plus reference TRBV5-4 and TRBJ2-5, the full variable domain is ETGVTQSPTHLIKTRGQQVTLRCSSQSGHNTVSWYQQALGQGPQFIFQYYREEENGRGNFPPRFSGLQFPNYSSELNVNALELDDSALYLCASSWGGTSQETQYFGPGTRLLVL.

V and J are TRBV5-1 and TRBJ2-7; 7 nucleotides match TRBD1. CDR1 is SGHRS, CDR2 YFSETQ, per germline. This CDR3 comprises 14 residues. With V trimmed by 2 bases and J by 5 bases, 7 bases remained unmatched. The CDR3 region has the DNA TGCGCCAGCAGCTTCGGACAGGTGGGGGACGAGCAGTACTTC. As protein: CASSFGQVGDEQYF.

The chain joins TRBV7-3 to TRBJ2-3; D is undetermined. Germline V CDR1 and CDR2: SGHTA, FQGTGA. The CDR3 covers 13 residues. The V and J ends lost 5 bases and 0 bases respectively, with 6 bases between them. Here the CDR3 DNA reads TGTGCCAGCAGCGCCACTAGCACAGATACGCAGTATTTT. Its protein product is CASSATSTDTQYF.

The chain employs TRBV7-9 and TRBJ1-4; D gene unclear. CDR3 length: 14 amino acids. Trimming pared 8 bases from V and 4 bases from J, leaving 14 bases between. In germline, CDR1 is SEHNR, CDR2 FQNEAQ (reference sequence). The chain's CDR3 is CASSMGGNNEKLFF. The CDR3 DNA is TGTGCCAGCTCGATGGGAGGGAATAATGAAAAACTGTTTTTT. The full variable domain, completed using reference TRBV7-9 and TRBJ1-4, is DTGVSQNPRHKITKRGQNVTFRCDPISEHNRLYWYRQTLGQGPEFLTYFQNEAQLEKSRLLSDRFSAERPKGSFSTLEIQRTEQGDSAMYLCASSMGGNNEKLFFGSGTQLSVL.

V gene TRBV15 combines with J gene TRBJ1-4; tentative D call: TRBD1 (6 bases). The CDR3 has 13 residues. V was trimmed by 0 bases and J by 10 bases, leaving 9 bases between them. CDR1 is LNHNV and CDR2 is YYDKDF in the germline V gene (reference sequence). The CDR3 is CATSRDVQGKLFF. CDR3 in DNA: TGTGCCACCAGCAGAGATGTACAGGGAAAACTGTTTTTT. The complete variable domain, with remaining parts taken from reference TRBV15 and TRBJ1-4, reads DAMVIQNPRYQVTQFGKPVTLSCSQTLNHNVMYWYQQKSSQAPKLLFHYYDKDFNNEADTPDNFQSRRPNTSFCFLDIRSPGLGDTAMYLCATSRDVQGKLFFGSGTQLSVL.

Within the sample, this clone is medium-sized. The sample carries other DNA sequences with the same CDR3. The rearrangement uses TRBV27 and TRBJ1-5, with 7 bases aligning to TRBD1. CDR3 length equals 15 residues. V was clipped by 6 bases and J by 0 bases; unmatched bases: 5. Germline values: CDR1 MNHEY, CDR2 SMNVEV (reference sequence). The CDR3 spells CASRPGTASNQPQHF. In nucleotides, the CDR3 is TGTGCCAGCAGACCCGGGACAGCTAGCAATCAGCCCCAGCATTTT.

The V and J genes are TRBV7-9 and TRBJ1-1; D remains unclear. CDR1 is SEHNR and CDR2 is FQNEAQ in the germline V gene (reference sequence). The CDR3 consists of 15 residues. V was trimmed by 2 bases and J by 0 bases, leaving 10 bases between them. The CDR3 DNA is TGTGCCAGCAGCTTATTATCCGGATTGAACACTGAAGCTTTCTTT. Protein: CASSLLSGLNTEAFF.

This chain connects TRBV28 to TRBJ1-4; D is possibly TRBD1 (6 bases). V dropped 5 bases and J dropped 7 bases, with 14 bases sitting between them. The CDR3 runs 14 residues. Germline-derived CDR1 and CDR2 are MDHEN and SYDVKM. The CDR3 loop is CASSPHRDGEKLFF. The CDR3 region has the DNA TGTGCCAGCAGTCCCCACAGGGATGGTGAAAAACTGTTTTTT.

This chain connects TRBV11-2 to TRBJ1-3, with 7 positions matching TRBD1. CDR1 is SGHAT, CDR2 FQNNGV, per germline. V gave up 3 bases and J gave up 4 bases; unmatched junction bases: 9. The CDR3 is made up of 16 amino acids. The CDR3 loop reads CASSFLTQGSGNTIYF. The CDR3 DNA sequence: TGTGCCAGCAGCTTCCTCACACAGGGGTCAGGAAACACCATATATTTT.

The rearrangement joins TRBV2 to TRBJ1-5; weak D call: TRBD1 (6 bases). Germline assignment: CDR1 SNHLY and CDR2 FYNNEI. Trimming took off 2 bases at V and 8 bases at J, with 16 bases between the two ends. This CDR3 is 15 amino acids long. CDR3 region: CASSEFRGGIEPQHF. The CDR3 DNA is TGTGCCAGCAGTGAATTCAGAGGGGGTATAGAGCCCCAGCATTTT.

The chain employs TRBV5-1 and TRBJ1-3; 7 bases align to TRBD1. Germline CDR1 is SGHRS and CDR2 is YFSETQ. V was pared by 4 bases and J by 3 bases, with 1 base of the junction left unmatched. This CDR3 comprises 13 residues. The DNA of the CDR3 is TGCGCCAGCAGCGGGACAGATGGAAACACCATATATTTT. Amino acids: CASSGTDGNTIYF.

The chain joins TRBV2 to TRBJ2-4; TRBD1 matches 7 bases. Per germline, CDR1 SNHLY and CDR2 FYNNEI. V lost 8 bases, J lost 6 bases, and 4 bases stayed unmatched. The CDR3 loop spans 12 amino acids. The CDR3 DNA reads TGTGCCAGCGGGGACAGCAGAAACATTCAGTACTTC. Its translation: CASGDSRNIQYF.

The genes are TRBV4-3 and TRBJ1-1, with D possibly being TRBD1 (5 bases). Germline CDR1 is LGHNA and CDR2 is YSLEER. Trimming removed 0 bases at V and 4 bases at J, with 18 bases between. The length of the CDR3 is 17 residues. CDR3 residues: CASSQDGDWGVGTEAFF. The DNA of the CDR3 is TGCGCCAGCAGCCAAGATGGAGATTGGGGGGTTGGCACTGAAGCTTTCTTT.

The rearrangement uses TRBV10-3 and TRBJ1-4; D gene ambiguous. The CDR3 totals 15 residues. Trimming removed 3 bases from V and 8 bases from J, with 16 bases in between. Germline V gives CDR1 ENHRY, CDR2 SYGVKD. CDR3 residues: CAISDLGEGGEKLFF. The CDR3 DNA reads TGTGCCATCAGTGACTTAGGAGAGGGAGGGGAAAAACTGTTTTTT.

The genes are TRBV5-1 and TRBJ2-2, with D perhaps matching TRBD1 or TRBD2 (5 bases each). V dropped 0 bases and J dropped 5 bases, with 8 bases sitting between them. From germline, CDR1 is SGHRS and CDR2 YFSETQ. The CDR3 runs 14 residues. CDR3 sequence reads: CASSLAGQTGELFF. The DNA for the CDR3 is TGCGCCAGCAGCTTGGCGGGGCAGACCGGGGAGCTGTTTTTT.

The J gene is TRBJ1-5, the V gene TRBV6-4, with 8 bases identical to TRBD1. This CDR3 contains 14 residues. Germline CDR1 MRHNA, CDR2 SNTAGT. The V gene end was trimmed by 6 bases and the J gene end by 7 bases; junction bases not matched to a gene: 8. CDR3 sequence: CASSADRGSQPQHF. The CDR3 DNA reads as TGTGCCAGCAGCGCCGACAGGGGTAGCCAGCCCCAGCATTTT.

The chain joins TRBV7-6 to TRBJ2-2; 9 nucleotides align to TRBD1. J was trimmed by 5 bases and V by 5 bases; bases with no gene match: 6. This CDR3 has 15 amino acids. CDR1 is SGHVS, CDR2 FNYEAQ, per germline. The CDR3 region is CASSLRDRETGELFF. The CDR3 nucleotides are TGTGCCAGCAGCCTAAGGGACAGGGAGACCGGGGAGCTGTTTTTT.

The chain couples TRBV19 to TRBJ2-5; D remains unclear. The CDR3 is 15 residues long. Per the germline V gene, CDR1 is LNHDA and CDR2 is SQIVND (reference sequence). V was cut by 3 bases and J by 4 bases, with 15 bases left in between. CDR3 in amino acids: CASSISLFSRETQYF. DNA of the CDR3: TGTGCCAGTAGTATTAGCTTATTCTCTCGAGAGACCCAGTACTTC.

V and J are TRBV30 and TRBJ2-1; 8 bases are shared with TRBD2. The CDR3 extends over 14 amino acids. Germline assignment: CDR1 GTSNPN and CDR2 SVGIG (reference sequence). With V trimmed by 5 bases and J by 7 bases, 10 bases remained unmatched. CDR3 loop: CAWSSGGLGNEQFF. CDR3 coding DNA: TGTGCCTGGTCTTCCGGGGGACTAGGGAATGAGCAGTTCTTC.

This chain links TRBV9 with TRBJ2-4; the D gene is possibly TRBD2 (5 bases). Trimming stripped 4 bases from V and 1 base from J, with 15 bases between. CDR1 is SGDLS and CDR2 is YYNGEE in the germline V gene. The CDR3 covers 16 residues. The DNA for the CDR3 is TGTGCCAGCAGCAGAGGGATCGGGGATGCCAAAAACATTCAGTACTTC. Protein sequence: CASSRGIGDAKNIQYF.

The V call is TRBV4-2, the J call TRBJ2-5, with TRBD1 matching over 10 bases. With V trimmed by 0 bases and J by 5 bases, 6 bases remained unmatched. CDR3 length equals 16 residues. Germline lookup yields CDR1 LGHNA and CDR2 YNFKEQ. The CDR3 loop reads CASSQDRQGAVETQYF. CDR3 sequence (DNA): TGTGCCAGCAGCCAAGACCGACAGGGGGCCGTGGAGACCCAGTACTTC.

The gene calls are TRBV27 and TRBJ1-4; D remains ambiguous. The V gene's germline CDR1 is MNHEY and CDR2 SMNVEV (reference sequence). Trimming removed 4 bases from V and 7 bases from J, with 19 bases in between. The CDR3 has 16 residues. CDR3 in amino acids: CASSSTRRSPGEKLFF. The CDR3 bases are TGTGCCAGCAGTTCTACACGACGGAGCCCGGGTGAAAAACTGTTTTTT.